Listed here are 9 T cell receptor beta chains from one sample, sequenced in a study of shared clonotypes between healthy human individuals. Using immunoSEQ multiplex PCR, the repertoire was profiled, and TCRdb retains in-frame clones only, with some absent. The table lists under 600,000 clones, about 79% of them singletons. Sequenced input: PBMCs. The receptors were gathered from a woman between 35 and 50 years old in good health. Some clones in this sample may be carry-over from other donors' samples.

V is TRBV19 and J is TRBJ2-5; D not resolved. The CDR3 contains 14 residues. With 1 base removed from V and 0 bases from J, the gap between germline ends came to 6 bases. CDR1 and CDR2 (germline): LNHDA, SQIVND (reference sequence). CDR3 sequence (DNA): TGTGCCAGTAGTATAGGTAGGGACCAAGAGACCCAGTACTTC. Encoded protein: CASSIGRDQETQYF.

The rearrangement joins TRBV19 to TRBJ2-3; D might be TRBD1 or TRBD2, each matching 5 bases. V was clipped by 6 bases and J by 5 bases, with 12 bases between them. CDR3 size: 13 residues. Germline values: CDR1 LNHDA, CDR2 SQIVND (reference sequence). The CDR3 here is CASRGLGEDTQYF. DNA for the CDR3: TGTGCCAGTAGGGGATTGGGGGAAGATACGCAGTATTTT.

The rearrangement uses TRBV7-2 and TRBJ2-2; D not certain. The CDR3 is 13 residues long. V lost 5 bases, J lost 5 bases, and 9 bases lay in between. The germline V gene has CDR1 SGHTA and CDR2 FQGNSA. CDR3 residues: CASSPQVTGELFF. CDR3 in DNA: TGTGCCAGCAGCCCACAAGTAACCGGGGAGCTGTTTTTT.

The CDR3, as DNA: TGTGCCACCAGCCCGGCGGGATATTCAGATACGCAGTATTTT. It codes for CATSPAGYSDTQYF. The rearrangement links TRBV15 to TRBJ2-3; perhaps TRBD2 as D (6 bases). CDR3 size: 14 residues. V was pared by 5 bases and J by 4 bases, with 13 bases between. Germline V gene sequence: CDR1 LNHNV, CDR2 YYDKDF (reference sequence).

The V gene is TRBV30, the J gene TRBJ1-1; D is unclear. The CDR3 length is 11 residues. The germline V gene encodes CDR1 GTSNPN and CDR2 SVGIG (reference sequence). V lost 1 base to trimming and J lost 9 bases, with 9 bases between them. CDR3 coding DNA: TGTGCCTGGAGTGGAACTGGACAAGCTTTCTTT. It translates to CAWSGTGQAFF.

V and J are TRBV20-1 and TRBJ1-1; D not resolved. The germline CDR1 and CDR2 sequences are DFQATT and SNEGSKA (reference sequence). The length of the CDR3 is 11 residues. The V and J ends lost 5 bases and 0 bases respectively, with 4 bases between them. The CDR3 region is CSAVLNTEAFF. The CDR3 DNA reads TGCAGTGCTGTTTTGAACACTGAAGCTTTCTTT.

The genes are TRBV28 and TRBJ2-4; tentatively, D is TRBD1 (5 bases). This CDR3 has 15 residues. CDR1 MDHEN and CDR2 SYDVKM come from the germline V gene. Trimming shortened V by 7 bases and J by 0 bases, and 13 bases separated the two germline ends. The CDR3 nucleotides read TGTGCCAGCAAAGCCCGGACAATAGCCAAAAACATTCAGTACTTC. Residues: CASKARTIAKNIQYF.

This sequence joins TRBV11-3 and TRBJ1-1, with D perhaps matching TRBD1 (6 bases). The germline V gene has CDR1 SGHNT and CDR2 YENEEA. Trimming shortened V by 5 bases and J by 3 bases, and 13 bases separated the two germline ends. The CDR3 is 14 residues long. DNA for the CDR3: TGTGCCAGCAGCCTCACGAGGGGGGACACTGAAGCTTTCTTT. Amino acid sequence: CASSLTRGDTEAFF.

This chain connects TRBV30 to TRBJ1-1; D remains ambiguous. V lost 0 bases and J 2 bases, leaving 10 bases between the germline ends. This CDR3 region has 14 residues. CDR1 is GTSNPN, CDR2 SVGIG, per germline (reference sequence). CDR3 coding DNA: TGTGCCTGGAGTGTATTCCCGTCTAACACTGAAGCTTTCTTT. Its translation is CAWSVFPSNTEAFF.